The 18 T cell receptor beta chains in this list originate from one sample, sequenced in a study of T-cell memory formation after mild COVID-19. TCRdb reprocessed the 5' RACE reads with MiXCR, giving one entry per CDR3 protein. The sample records 300,000 or so distinct CDR3 sequences, approximately 15% being singletons. The source material was PBMCs or a T cell subset sorted from them (not recorded which). The receptor source for this set is a man aged 18-30 years who had mild COVID-19 (a few samples of this study predate the infection). Cell type and time point are not known.

DNA of the CDR3: TGTGCCAGCAGCCAGAGGTTCTTCGCCAGGGACGTACAGGAAAAACTGTTTTTT. It encodes CASSQRFFARDVQEKLFF. The J gene is TRBJ1-4, the V gene TRBV3-1; possibly TRBD1 for D (5 bases). Trimming cost V 3 bases and J 8 bases, with 25 bases left between them. CDR1 is LGHDT and CDR2 is YNNKEL in the germline V gene (reference sequence). The CDR3 length is 18 residues. The variable domain in full, completed from reference TRBV3-1 and TRBJ1-4, reads DTAVSQTPKYLVTQMGNDKSIKCEQNLGHDTMYWYKQDSKKFLKIMFSYNNKELIINETVPNRFSPKSPDKAHLNLHINSLELGDSAVYFCASSQRFFARDVQEKLFFGSGTQLSVL.

This clonotype has only a few counts. This chain joins TRBV6-2 or TRBV6-3 and TRBJ2-2; 7 nucleotides match TRBD1. V was clipped by 7 bases and J by 3 bases; unmatched bases: 11. Germline V gene lookup returns CDR1 MNHEY and CDR2 SVGEGT. This CDR3 contains 16 residues. The CDR3 loop is CASTLRQGTYTGELFF. The CDR3 DNA reads as TGTGCCAGCACCCTGAGACAGGGTACCTACACCGGGGAGCTGTTTTTT.

This clonotype was counted only a few times. This chain joins TRBV6-5 and TRBJ2-2; the D gene is possibly TRBD2 (5 bases). Germline assignment: CDR1 MNHEY and CDR2 SVGAGI. CDR3 length: 14 residues. Trimming cost V 8 bases and J 6 bases, with 16 bases left between them. CDR3 region: CASGGPGVAGELFF. The CDR3 DNA is TGTGCCAGCGGCGGACCCGGGGTGGCCGGGGAGCTGTTTTTT.

This chain uses TRBV7-8 with TRBJ2-1; D possibly uses TRBD1 or TRBD2 (6 bases each). The CDR3 spans 18 residues. V lost 4 bases to trimming and J lost 8 bases, with 27 bases between them. Germline lookup yields CDR1 SGHVS and CDR2 FQNEAQ. In nucleotides, the CDR3 is TGTGCCAGCAGCTCCAACTCCCGCTTGGGGGGCCTTTGGGATGAGCAGTTCTTC. It is translated as CASSSNSRLGGLWDEQFF.

This clonotype was detected a few times. The chain recombines TRBV7-8 with TRBJ2-2; 10 nucleotides align to TRBD1. Germline values: CDR1 SGHVS, CDR2 FQNEAQ. The CDR3 totals 16 residues. Trimming took 3 bases from V and 5 from J; bases not matched to a gene: 6. CDR3 bases: TGTGCCAGCAGCTTTTGGACAGGGGGGCGGACCGGGGAGCTGTTTTTT. It translates to CASSFWTGGRTGELFF.

This clonotype was counted many times. The chain combines TRBV12-3 or TRBV12-4 with TRBJ2-7, with a weak D call TRBD2 (6 bases). The CDR3 extends over 14 amino acids. V was clipped by 6 bases and J by 3 bases, with 15 bases between them. CDR3 residues: CASRHPGTFYEQYF. CDR3 DNA sequence: TGTGCCAGCAGACATCCCGGGACTTTCTACGAGCAGTACTTC.

This clonotype came up a few times. This chain uses TRBV4-3 with TRBJ2-7, with a possible D match to TRBD2 (6 bases). Between the trimmed V and J ends, which lost 2 bases and 3 bases, there was a span of 11 bases. The length of the CDR3 is 14 residues. Germline CDR1 reads LGHNA; CDR2 reads YSLEER. The CDR3 is CASSQHLGGYEQYF. As DNA, the CDR3 is TGCGCCAGCAGCCAACACTTGGGAGGCTACGAGCAGTACTTC.

This chain joins TRBV28 and TRBJ2-3; D ambiguous. Trimming stripped 2 bases from V and 10 bases from J, with 7 bases between. CDR3 length: 11 residues. Germline V lookup: CDR1 MDHEN, CDR2 SYDVKM. CDR3 nucleotides: TGTGCCAGCAGTTTACTAGAGGCGCAGTATTTT. Its protein is CASSLLEAQYF.

The rearrangement uses TRBV9 and TRBJ2-3; 8 bases agree with TRBD2. In germline, CDR1 is SGDLS, CDR2 YYNGEE. The J segment lost 5 bases and the V segment lost 2 bases, leaving 7 bases of the junction unmatched. The CDR3 covers 15 residues. This chain's CDR3 is CASSVAGGGLDTQYF. The CDR3 DNA follows: TGTGCCAGCAGCGTGGCCGGCGGGGGGCTAGATACGCAGTATTTT.

This clonotype was detected only a few times. The chain uses TRBV6-2 or TRBV6-3 and TRBJ2-6; TRBD1 is a possible D gene (6 bases). The CDR3 is 18 residues long. Germline CDR1 reads MNHEY; CDR2 reads SVGEGT. Trimming stripped 7 bases from V and 0 bases from J, with 19 bases between. The CDR3 sequence: CASIRGEDFYSGANVLTF. The CDR3 DNA follows: TGTGCCAGCATCAGGGGAGAGGATTTCTACTCTGGGGCCAACGTCCTGACTTTC.

This clonotype appeared many times. The CDR3 sequence: CASSSGIQETQYF. The CDR3, as DNA: TGTGCCAGCAGCTCAGGGATCCAAGAGACCCAGTACTTC. The chain couples TRBV7-2 to TRBJ2-5; TRBD1 might be the D (5 bases). CDR3 length equals 13 residues. The germline V gene has CDR1 SGHTA and CDR2 FQGNSA. V was cut by 4 bases and J by 1 base, with 7 bases left in between.

In its sample, this clonotype was seen a few times. The chain carries TRBV7-3 and TRBJ2-1; TRBD1 matches at 9 bases. The germline gives CDR1 SGHTA, CDR2 FQGTGA. The CDR3 runs 14 residues. V lost 4 bases, J lost 10 bases, and 8 bases stayed unmatched. The chain's CDR3 is CASSYPGQGTEQFF. The CDR3, as DNA: TGTGCCAGCAGCTACCCCGGACAGGGGACCGAGCAGTTCTTC.

The chain is built from TRBV6-5 and TRBJ1-5; D is ambiguous. The V end lost 0 bases, the J end lost 5 bases, and 8 bases lay between the germline ends. The CDR3 runs 14 residues. Germline V gene lookup returns CDR1 MNHEY and CDR2 SVGAGI. CDR3 in DNA: TGTGCCAGCAGTTACTCGAGGCATGATCAGCCCCAGCATTTT. Its translation: CASSYSRHDQPQHF.

This clonotype was detected only a few times. V is TRBV15 and J is TRBJ2-2; 9 bases are a match to TRBD2. The CDR3 spans 19 residues. The V and J ends lost 1 base and 0 bases, in that order; junction bases with no gene match: 9. Germline V gene data show CDR1 as LNHNV and CDR2 as YYDKDF (reference sequence). This chain's CDR3 is CATSRGRIAGVTNTGELFF. The CDR3, as DNA: TGTGCCACCAGCAGAGGACGGATAGCGGGGGTTACGAACACCGGGGAGCTGTTTTTT.

This clonotype was recorded at least ten times. The J gene is TRBJ2-7, the V gene TRBV7-9; no definite D call. V lost 5 bases and J lost 3, with 11 bases in between. The CDR3 consists of 13 residues. Germline CDR1 is SEHNR and CDR2 is FQNEAQ (reference sequence). The CDR3 protein is CASSRATIYEQYV. CDR3 in DNA: TGTGCCAGCAGCCGGGCGACCATCTACGAGCAGTACGTC.

Ten or more counts support this clonotype. A read error may account for a junction end that differs from germline. The rearrangement links TRBV7-3 to TRBJ2-3; maybe TRBD2 (7 bases). The CDR3 loop spans 14 amino acids. CDR1 is SGHTA and CDR2 is FQGTGA in the germline V gene. CDR3 nucleotides: TGCGCCAGCAGCTTAGGGGGGGCCGAGGATACGCAGTATTTT. Translating it yields CASSLGGAEDTQYF. The variable domain in full, completed from reference TRBV7-3 and TRBJ2-3, reads GAGVSQTPSNKVTEKGKYVELRCDPISGHTALYWYRQSLGQGPEFLIYFQGTGAADDSGLPNDRFFAVRPEGSVSTLKIQRTERGDSAVYLCASSLGGAEDTQYFGPGTRLTVL.

A few counts support this clonotype. This chain connects TRBV6-5 to TRBJ1-2; D may be TRBD1 (5 bases). V lost 0 bases and J lost 8, with 13 bases in between. This CDR3 has 14 residues. Looked up from germline, CDR1 is MNHEY and CDR2 is SVGAGI. CDR3 protein: CASSYSRGSGGYTF. The CDR3, as DNA: TGTGCCAGCAGTTACTCAAGGGGTTCGGGAGGCTACACCTTC.

For the CDR3, the DNA is TGTGCCAGCAGCGCTTGGGCTGAGCAGTTCTTC. As protein: CASSAWAEQFF. J is TRBJ2-1 and V is TRBV7-2; no clear D gene. This CDR3 comprises 11 residues. The germline V gene encodes CDR1 SGHTA and CDR2 FQGNSA. The V end was cut by 5 bases, the J end by 9 bases, with 8 bases between. Variable domain in full (rest from reference TRBV7-2 and TRBJ2-1): GAGVSQSPSNKVTEKGKDVELRCDPISGHTALYWYRQSLGQGLEFLIYFQGNSAPDKSGLPSDRFSAERTGGSVSTLTIQRTQQEDSAVYLCASSAWAEQFFGPGTRLTVL.